This T cell receptor (beta chain) was recorded in a study of vaccination and CD4 T cells after COVID-19. Study-level results: Among convalescent patients, a median approximately 86% of reactive clones emerged only after vaccination.

Germline assignment: CDR1 MNHNS and CDR2 SASEGT. Trimming cost V 6 bases and J 0 bases; bases outside gene matches: 5. The CDR3 totals 15 residues. Documented treatment: roughly 10-day PBMC culture with coronavirus spike peptide pools or control peptides (ViraFEST assay). Peptide pool stimulation in ViraFEST expanded antigen-specific T cells, whose TCRs were then sequenced. As to this clonotype: What it binds is unknown.

With the Oncomine TCR Beta short-read assay, DNA from cultured CD4+ T cells was sequenced. Genomic DNA was extracted from cultured CD4+ T cells. TCRdb recomputed calls from the PCR reads with MiXCR, one row per CDR3 protein. Among under 25,000 distinct CDR3 sequences listed, 60% were seen once. This clonotype originated in a human donor who received a COVID-19 vaccine. This chain uses TRBV6-1 with TRBJ1-5; 7 positions agree with TRBD1. Sequencing was performed on CD4+ T cells from blood, cultured in vitro, taken after SARS-CoV-2 vaccination. In nucleotides, the CDR3 is TGTGCCAGCAGATATGACAGGGTTAGCAATCAGCCCCAGCATTTT. This sequence encodes CASRYDRVSNQPQHF.